This T cell receptor (beta chain) emerged from a study of blood T cell repertoires in COVID-19. Profiling relied on immunoSEQ multiplex PCR, and the TCRdb table lists in-frame clones only, not all of them. The sample lists about 60,000 clones; about 87% were seen once. V was clipped by 2 bases and J by 2 bases, with 13 bases between them. Germline V lookup: CDR1 SGHRS, CDR2 YFSETQ. The length of the CDR3 is 16 residues. This rearrangement joins TRBV5-1 to TRBJ1-4; weak D call: TRBD1 (6 bases). The sample was peripheral blood. The receptor's source is a man aged 55 to 70 with acute or convalescent COVID-19. CDR3 sequence reads: CASSFGQTRTNEKLFF. The DNA of the CDR3 is TGCGCCAGCAGCTTTGGACAGACCCGGACTAATGAAAAACTGTTTTTT. The whole variable domain, remainder taken from reference TRBV5-1 and TRBJ1-4, is KAGVTQTPRYLIKTRGQQVTLSCSPISGHRSVSWYQQTPGQGLQFLFEYFSETQRNKGNFPGRFSGRQFSNSRSEMNVSTLELGDSALYLCASSFGQTRTNEKLFFGSGTQLSVL.